What follows is one T cell receptor beta chain and its context. The repertoire was sequenced with immunoSEQ multiplex PCR; TCRdb's copy has only in-frame clones and lacks some. The sample carries 210,000 or so clones, under 85% recorded once. Germline CDR1 SNHLY, CDR2 FYNNEI. V lost 6 bases to trimming and J lost 9 bases; unmatched junction nucleotides: 4. CDR3 length: 14 amino acids. These data belong to a study of blood T cell repertoires in COVID-19. V is TRBV2 and J is TRBJ2-1, with 14 bases matching TRBD2. The TCR was taken from a woman at least 80 years old with COVID-19, enrolled during active disease. What was sequenced was peripheral blood. The CDR3 nucleotides are TGTGCCAGCAGCGACGGGACTAGCGGGAGTGAGCAGTTCTTC. Translating it yields CASSDGTSGSEQFF.